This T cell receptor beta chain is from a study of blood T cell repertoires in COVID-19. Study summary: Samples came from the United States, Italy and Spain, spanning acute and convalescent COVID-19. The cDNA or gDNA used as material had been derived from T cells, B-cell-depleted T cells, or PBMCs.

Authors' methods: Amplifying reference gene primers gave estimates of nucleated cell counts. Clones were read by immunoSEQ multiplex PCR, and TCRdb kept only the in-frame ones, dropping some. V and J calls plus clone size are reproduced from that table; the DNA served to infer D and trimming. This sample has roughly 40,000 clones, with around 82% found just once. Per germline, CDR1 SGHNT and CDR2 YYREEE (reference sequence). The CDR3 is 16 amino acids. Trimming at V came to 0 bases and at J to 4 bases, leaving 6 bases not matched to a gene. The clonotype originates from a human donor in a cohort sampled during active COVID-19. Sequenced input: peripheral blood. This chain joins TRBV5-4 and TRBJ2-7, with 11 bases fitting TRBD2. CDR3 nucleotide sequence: TGTGCCAGCAGCTTGGGGGGGACTAGCGGAACTTACGAGCAGTACTTC. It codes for CASSLGGTSGTYEQYF.